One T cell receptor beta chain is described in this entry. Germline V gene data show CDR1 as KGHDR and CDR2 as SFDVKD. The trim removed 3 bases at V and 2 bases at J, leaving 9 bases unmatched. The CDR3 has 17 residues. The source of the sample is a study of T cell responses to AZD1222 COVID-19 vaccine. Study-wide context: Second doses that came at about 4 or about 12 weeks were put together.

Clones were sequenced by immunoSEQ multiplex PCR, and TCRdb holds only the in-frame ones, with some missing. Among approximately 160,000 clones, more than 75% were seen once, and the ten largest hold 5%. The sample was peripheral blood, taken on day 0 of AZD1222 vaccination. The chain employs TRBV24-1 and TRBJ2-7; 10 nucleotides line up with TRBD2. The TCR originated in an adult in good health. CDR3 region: CATSDKREGGLAYEQYF. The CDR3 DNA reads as TGTGCCACCAGTGATAAGCGGGAGGGCGGCCTTGCCTACGAGCAGTACTTC.